One sample yielded the 26 T cell receptor beta chains listed below, sequenced in a study of blood T cell repertoires in COVID-19 (dated by TCRdb to about 2020). The library was prepared using the immunoSEQ multiplex PCR assay. TCRdb mirrors the immuneACCESS table, restricted to in-frame sequences. Some clones are absent from its copies; in checked studies, under half trace to an unresolved V gene, and the reason for the others is unknown. The sample records about 200,000 clones, 89% of which are singletons. Around 8% of the sample lies in the top ten. The sequenced sample consisted of PBMCs or T cells enriched from blood (not recorded which). The receptors derive from a woman aged 18-29 years who had recovered from COVID-19.

The gene calls are TRBV10-2 and TRBJ2-7; D might be TRBD2 (6 bases). V dropped 6 bases and J dropped 6 bases, with 15 bases sitting between them. CDR3 size: 13 residues. The germline V gene encodes CDR1 WSHSY and CDR2 SAAADI. CDR3 amino acids: CASRGRTAGEQYF. The CDR3 DNA reads TGCGCCAGCAGAGGGAGGACTGCCGGCGAGCAGTACTTC.

The rearrangement links TRBV2 to TRBJ1-6; TRBD1 might be the D (6 bases). The V and J ends lost 6 bases and 0 bases respectively, with 12 bases between them. The CDR3 has 16 amino acids. CDR1 and CDR2 (germline): SNHLY, FYNNEI. CDR3 region: CASRSRGGSYNSPLHF. Written as DNA, the CDR3 is TGTGCCAGCAGGAGCAGGGGTGGCTCCTATAATTCACCCCTCCACTTT.

CDR3 DNA: TGTGCTAGTGGTTTGGCCGGACTAGCGGGGGGCTCCTACGAGCAGTACTTC. It encodes CASGLAGLAGGSYEQYF. The V and J genes are TRBV12-5 and TRBJ2-7; 14 positions agree with TRBD2. CDR1 and CDR2 (germline): LGHNT, FRNRAP. The trim removed 1 base at V and 0 bases at J, leaving 2 bases unmatched. The CDR3 is 17 residues long.

The chain recombines TRBV2 with TRBJ2-7; 7 bases are a match to TRBD2. Trimming at V came to 1 base and at J to 3 bases, leaving 6 bases not matched to a gene. CDR3 size: 15 residues. The germline gives CDR1 SNHLY, CDR2 FYNNEI. CDR3 bases: TGTGCCAGCAGTGAAGAAGCGGGGCTACTCTACGAGCAGTACTTC. Translation: CASSEEAGLLYEQYF.

V is TRBV5-1 and J is TRBJ2-5, with 15 bases identical to TRBD2. This CDR3 has 16 residues. Trimming at V came to 4 bases and at J to 5 bases, leaving 6 bases not matched to a gene. From germline, CDR1 is SGHRS and CDR2 YFSETQ. The CDR3 coding sequence is TGCGCCAGCAGCCGAGGACTAGCGGGGGGGCACGAGACCCAGTACTTC. Translating gives CASSRGLAGGHETQYF. Using reference TRBV5-1 and TRBJ2-5 for the parts outside the CDR3, the full variable domain is KAGVTQTPRYLIKTRGQQVTLSCSPISGHRSVSWYQQTPGQGLQFLFEYFSETQRNKGNFPGRFSGRQFSNSRSEMNVSTLELGDSALYLCASSRGLAGGHETQYFGPGTRLLVL.

This chain links TRBV4-1 with TRBJ1-1; D is unresolved. Germline-derived CDR1 and CDR2 are MGHRA and YSYEKL. This CDR3 spans 15 amino acids. Deletions cut 3 bases from V and 6 bases from J, with 17 bases between. CDR3 sequence (DNA): TGCGCCAGCAGCCATGGAAATCCCGGGGTGGCTGAAGCTTTCTTT. Amino acid sequence: CASSHGNPGVAEAFF.

A single count supports this clone. CDR3 sequence (DNA): TGTGCCTATAATACAGGGTCTCGGAACACTGAAGCTTTCTTT. Protein sequence: CAYNTGSRNTEAFF. The V gene is TRBV30, the J gene TRBJ1-1; a weak D match, TRBD1 (6 bases). Looked up from germline, CDR1 is GTSNPN and CDR2 is SVGIG (reference sequence). Trimming left V 7 bases short and J 1 base short, with 16 bases between. The CDR3 is 14 residues long. The full variable domain, with the rest looked up from reference TRBV30 and TRBJ1-1, is SQTIHQWPATLVQPVGSPLSLECTVEGTSNPNLYWYRQAAGRGLQLLFYSVGIGQISSEVPQNLSASRPQDRQFILSSKKLLLSDSGFYLCAYNTGSRNTEAFFGQGTRLTVV.

This clone appeared once. The chain uses TRBV2 and TRBJ2-4; no definite D call. CDR1 and CDR2 (germline): SNHLY, FYNNEI. CDR3 length: 17 amino acids. Trimming stripped 2 bases from V and 0 bases from J, with 14 bases between. In DNA form, the CDR3 reads TGTGCCAGCAGTGAATATAGTCAGACTGTAGCCAAAAACATTCAGTACTTC. Amino acid sequence: CASSEYSQTVAKNIQYF.

This rearrangement joins TRBV28 to TRBJ1-4, with 7 bases matching TRBD1. This CDR3 region has 15 residues. The germline CDR1 and CDR2 sequences are MDHEN and SYDVKM. V gave up 5 bases and J gave up 3 bases; unmatched junction bases: 6. CDR3 DNA: TGTGCCAGCAGTCCTGGACAGGTTGCTAATGAAAAACTGTTTTTT. The encoded protein is CASSPGQVANEKLFF.

V usage is TRBV11-3 and J usage is TRBJ1-5; D may be TRBD1 (6 bases). The CDR3 sequence is 16 residues long. Germline-derived CDR1 and CDR2 are SGHNT and YENEEA. The germline V and J ends were trimmed by 1 base and 5 bases, with 15 bases remaining between them. This chain's CDR3 is CASSLARVRGYQPQHF. The CDR3 nucleotides read TGTGCCAGCAGCTTAGCTCGGGTCAGGGGCTATCAGCCCCAGCATTTT.

The J gene is TRBJ1-3, the V gene TRBV25-1; possibly TRBD1 for D (5 bases). Trimming removed 0 bases from V and 3 bases from J, with 12 bases in between. CDR3 size: 16 residues. CDR1 and CDR2 (germline): MGHDK, SYGVNS. The CDR3 nucleotides are TGTGCCAGCAGTGAATACGGGGGAGAATATGGAAACACCATATATTTT. Translation gives CASSEYGGEYGNTIYF.

CDR3 nucleotides: TGTGCCAGCAGCAAAGCGCCCCAGGCAGGGGCTAGCTACGAGCAGTACTTC. Protein sequence: CASSKAPQAGASYEQYF. This chain links TRBV21-1 with TRBJ2-7; the table assigns TRBD1, which was not confirmed against the DNA. TRBV21-1 is classified as a pseudogene. CDR3 length: 17 residues.

This chain uses TRBV6-5 with TRBJ1-5, with D unresolved. This CDR3 is 12 amino acids long. Germline CDR1 MNHEY, CDR2 SVGAGI. Between the trimmed V and J ends, which lost 11 bases and 9 bases, there was a span of 17 bases. The CDR3 spells CASYSSGRPQHF. The DNA of the CDR3 is TGTGCCTCCTACAGCAGTGGCCGGCCCCAGCATTTT.

This chain uses TRBV11-2 with TRBJ1-6, with D possibly TRBD1 on 5 matching bases. Trimming removed 2 bases from V and 4 bases from J, with 21 bases in between. Germline-derived CDR1 and CDR2 are SGHAT and FQNNGV. The CDR3 spans 19 residues. This chain's CDR3 is CASSLSGQDRGPYNSPLHF. The CDR3 coding sequence is TGTGCCAGCAGCTTAAGCGGGCAGGACCGGGGCCCTTATAATTCACCCCTCCACTTT.

J is TRBJ1-3 and V is TRBV3-1 (or the pseudogene TRBV3-2); D remains ambiguous. CDR3 length: 13 amino acids. CDR1 and CDR2 from the germline V gene are LGHDT and YNNKEL (reference sequence). V was clipped by 8 bases and J by 2 bases, with 10 bases between them. CDR3 sequence: CASAGGAGNTIYF. The CDR3 DNA sequence: TGTGCCAGCGCGGGCGGGGCTGGAAACACCATATATTTT.

The chain recombines TRBV6-5 with TRBJ2-5, with a weak D call TRBD1 (6 bases). CDR3 length equals 14 residues. Looked up from germline, CDR1 is MNHEY and CDR2 is SVGAGI. V lost 7 bases and J 4 bases, leaving 16 bases between the germline ends. As DNA, the CDR3 is TGTGCCAGCACCGTGTGGGGGCAGGCAGAGACCCAGTACTTC. It translates to CASTVWGQAETQYF.

This clone was picked up one time. V gene TRBV28 combines with J gene TRBJ1-2; 9 bases are a match to TRBD1. The CDR3 contains 13 residues. Unmatched junction bases numbered 7, after V lost 6 bases and J lost 8 bases. The germline V gene encodes CDR1 MDHEN and CDR2 SYDVKM. CDR3 sequence reads: CASSWGQGGGYTF. CDR3 sequence (DNA): TGTGCCAGCAGCTGGGGACAGGGCGGCGGCTACACCTTC.

This chain uses TRBV28 with TRBJ1-1, with unresolved D. There are 14 residues in the CDR3. Germline V lookup: CDR1 MDHEN, CDR2 SYDVKM. V shed 5 bases and J shed 3 bases, with 13 bases lying between them. The CDR3 nucleotides read TGTGCCAGCAGTGAGGGCAGGATCTACACTGAAGCTTTCTTT. Translating gives CASSEGRIYTEAFF.

J is TRBJ1-1 and V is TRBV30; perhaps TRBD1 as D (5 bases). CDR1 and CDR2 (germline): GTSNPN, SVGIG (reference sequence). The length of the CDR3 is 11 residues. The germline V and J ends were trimmed by 3 bases and 7 bases, with 9 bases remaining between them. This CDR3 reads CAWRPGLEAFF. In DNA form, the CDR3 reads TGTGCCTGGAGACCGGGACTTGAAGCTTTCTTT.

The genes are TRBV10-3 and TRBJ2-5; 9 nucleotides line up with TRBD1. Losses at the gene ends were 2 bases for V and 4 bases for J; bases not matched to a gene: 2. This CDR3 has 14 residues. In germline, CDR1 is ENHRY, CDR2 SYGVKD. DNA of the CDR3: TGTGCCATCAGTGAGCCGGACAGGGGAGAGACCCAGTACTTC. This encodes CAISEPDRGETQYF.

The chain links TRBV21-1 to TRBJ2-7; the D call of TRBD1 is as the table states it, not checked on the DNA. TRBV21-1 counts as a pseudogene. The CDR3 length is 15 residues. The CDR3 bases are TGTGCCAGCAGCGATTCAGGGGTCAAAAACTACGAGCAGTACTTC. This sequence encodes CASSDSGVKNYEQYF.

The chain has TRBV12-3 or TRBV12-4 and TRBJ1-2; D gene ambiguous. This CDR3 is built from 13 residues. Trimming stripped 5 bases from V and 12 bases from J, with 19 bases between. In DNA form, the CDR3 reads TGTGCCAGCAGTCGCGGGCTTTCCAAAGCGGACACCTTC. It encodes CASSRGLSKADTF.

The chain links TRBV6-4 to TRBJ2-2, with TRBD1 matching 12 bases. The V segment lost 3 bases and the J segment 5 bases; nucleotides outside the gene matches: 13. Germline V gene data show CDR1 as MRHNA and CDR2 as SNTAGT. This CDR3 comprises 19 residues. The CDR3 spells CASSDHRKGTGGRTGELFF. The CDR3 DNA sequence: TGTGCCAGCAGTGATCATCGAAAGGGGACAGGGGGCCGGACCGGGGAGCTGTTTTTT.

The rearrangement uses TRBV3-1 (or the pseudogene TRBV3-2) and TRBJ2-6, with a weak D call TRBD2 (6 bases). There are 17 residues in the CDR3. V was shortened by 1 base and J by 2 bases, with 12 bases between the two germline ends. The germline CDR1 and CDR2 sequences are LGHDT and YNNKEL (reference sequence). DNA of the CDR3: TGTGCCAGCAGCCAAGGGATGGGGGGTACTGGGGCCAACGTCCTGACTTTC. This translates into CASSQGMGGTGANVLTF.

The rearrangement links TRBV7-9 to TRBJ1-4; TRBD1 is a possible D gene (5 bases). V shed 1 base and J shed 7 bases, with 10 bases lying between them. The CDR3 loop spans 14 amino acids. Germline V lookup: CDR1 SEHNR, CDR2 FQNEAQ (reference sequence). CDR3 nucleotide sequence: TGTGCCAGCAGCTTAGGACAGCTGGGTGAAAAACTGTTTTTT. Protein product: CASSLGQLGEKLFF.

The CDR3, as DNA: TGCGCCAGCAGCCCTACAGCCGGGCAGTACTTC. Its protein is CASSPTAGQYF. The chain recombines TRBV5-1 with TRBJ2-7; D gene uncertain. Trimming took off 4 bases at V and 9 bases at J, with 11 bases between the two ends. CDR1 and CDR2 (germline): SGHRS, YFSETQ. The CDR3 runs to 11 residues. The full variable domain, in which reference TRBV5-1 and TRBJ2-7 provide the parts outside the CDR3, is KAGVTQTPRYLIKTRGQQVTLSCSPISGHRSVSWYQQTPGQGLQFLFEYFSETQRNKGNFPGRFSGRQFSNSRSEMNVSTLELGDSALYLCASSPTAGQYFGPGTRLTVT.